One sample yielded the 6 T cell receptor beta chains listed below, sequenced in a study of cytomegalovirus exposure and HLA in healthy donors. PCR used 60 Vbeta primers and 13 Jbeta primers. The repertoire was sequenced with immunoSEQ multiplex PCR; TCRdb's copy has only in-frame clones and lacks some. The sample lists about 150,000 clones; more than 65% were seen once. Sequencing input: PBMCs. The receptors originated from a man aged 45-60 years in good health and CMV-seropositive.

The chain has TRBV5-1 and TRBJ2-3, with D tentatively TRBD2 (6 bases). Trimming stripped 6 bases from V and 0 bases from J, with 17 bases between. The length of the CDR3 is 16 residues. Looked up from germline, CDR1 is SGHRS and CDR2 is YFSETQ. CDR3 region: CASMLAGGPSTDTQYF. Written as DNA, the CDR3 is TGCGCCAGCATGCTAGCTGGAGGGCCTAGCACAGATACGCAGTATTTT.

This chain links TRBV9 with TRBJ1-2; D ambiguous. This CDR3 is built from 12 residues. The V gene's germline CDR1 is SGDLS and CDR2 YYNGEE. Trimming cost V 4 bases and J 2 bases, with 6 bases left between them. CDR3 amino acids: CASSQVNYGYTF. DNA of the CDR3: TGTGCCAGCAGCCAGGTCAACTATGGCTACACCTTC.

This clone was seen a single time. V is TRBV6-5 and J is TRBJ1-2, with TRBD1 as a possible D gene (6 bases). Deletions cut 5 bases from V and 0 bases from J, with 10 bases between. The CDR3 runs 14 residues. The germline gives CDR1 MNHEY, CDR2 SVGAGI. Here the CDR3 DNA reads TGTGCCAGCAGTCGGACAGTCGCTAACTATGGCTACACCTTC. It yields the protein CASSRTVANYGYTF.

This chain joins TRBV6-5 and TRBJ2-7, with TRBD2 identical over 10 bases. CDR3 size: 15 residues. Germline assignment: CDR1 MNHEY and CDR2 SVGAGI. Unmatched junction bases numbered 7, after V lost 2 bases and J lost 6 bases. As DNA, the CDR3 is TGTGCCAGCAGTTACGCGTGGGTAGCGGGAGGCGAGCAGTACTTC. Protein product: CASSYAWVAGGEQYF.

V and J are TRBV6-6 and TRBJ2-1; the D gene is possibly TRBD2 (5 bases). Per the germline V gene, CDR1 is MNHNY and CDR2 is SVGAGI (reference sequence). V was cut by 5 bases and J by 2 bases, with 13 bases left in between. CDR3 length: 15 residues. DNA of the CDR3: TGTGCCAGCAGTACTCATAGCGACACCTACAATGAGCAGTTCTTC. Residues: CASSTHSDTYNEQFF.

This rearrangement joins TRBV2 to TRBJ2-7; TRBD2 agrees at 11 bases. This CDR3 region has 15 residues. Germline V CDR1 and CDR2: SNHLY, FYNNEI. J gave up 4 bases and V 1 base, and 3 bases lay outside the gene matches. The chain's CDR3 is CASSEGSGRVYEQYF. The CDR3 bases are TGTGCCAGCAGTGAAGGTAGCGGGAGGGTTTACGAGCAGTACTTC.